This T cell receptor (beta chain) was retrieved from a study of blood T cells in healthy people across ages (dated by TCRdb to 2014 to 2015). About the full investigation: In model experiments, roughly one uniquely barcoded TCR beta cDNA molecule per two T cells was captured by template switching. Age-related changes in TCR beta repertoire diversity were measured in the study by deep sequencing normalized with unique cDNA molecular identifiers. Four age groups were formed from the donors: young (average approximately 16 years), middle-aged (roughly 38), aged (approximately 60) and long-lived (less than 85). To avoid experimental bias, donors of different ages were spread randomly across the sequencing lanes. The study analyzed two additional independent replicas of 1 million unique cDNA reads from the same blood draw for two donors, one aged 18 to 29 and one aged 80 or older.

The germline V gene (reference sequence) specifies DFQATT as CDR1 and SNEGSKA as CDR2. Germline trimming: 8 bases from V, 4 bases from J; junction bases outside gene matches: 16. The CDR3 starts with the cysteine, ends with the phenylalanine, and has 15 residues. The entry retains the CDR3 DNA only, 45 bases that are in frame from base 1. To note about this clonotype: The antigen it recognizes is unknown. One base away there is no much larger clone; base qualities are not given.

Broader findings and caveats from the paper: The percentage of naive T cells measured by flow cytometry correlated strongly with observed TCR beta diversity. Because donor CMV infection status was unknown, age-related changes in expanded clonotypes were potentially confounded. Compared with the aged group, the long-lived group had more naive CD4+ T cells, fewer expanded clones and increased TCR diversity, suggesting age selection. Since profiling was done on bulk unsorted PBMCs, naive and antigen-experienced compartments could not be conclusively compared. Observed TCR beta diversity per million T cells fell roughly linearly with age, and a significant reduction was already apparent by age around 39. Estimates of total diversity based on one million sequenced T cells were considered lower bounds and underestimates.

Systemically healthy Caucasian individuals from Russia, some 38 in total and aged about 6 to 95 years, were included as donors. Around 10 milliliters of peripheral blood were collected from each donor into EDTA-treated Vacutainer tubes. Ficoll-Paque density-gradient centrifugation was used to isolate PBMCs, with at least 6.5 million obtained per sample. Trizol reagent was used to extract total RNA from the PBMCs, yielding at least 6 micrograms per sample. Naive CD45RAhigh/CD27high T cell percentages were measured by flow cytometry on a PBMC aliquot from every donor. Receptor amplification or capture employed 5' RACE. Sequenced using an Illumina HiSeq 2500. A second PCR of roughly 6 to 11 cycles was run with a J-beta primer mix and a sample-barcoded 5' primer. A unique molecular identifier was introduced onto each TCR beta cDNA molecule by a template-switch 5' adaptor carrying 12 random nucleotides. At least 3 million CDR3-containing paired-end reads were obtained from each sample. All of the RNA was converted into first-strand cDNA using the Mint cDNA synthesis kit, with a TRBC-specific oligonucleotide serving as the primer. After uracil-DNA glycosylase treatment, a first 18-cycle PCR used universal primers M1SS and BC2_uni_R on all cDNA. The source study handled its data this way. For normalization, 1 million high-quality reads were randomly selected from each sample, with every read carrying a distinct molecular identifier. Instead of being binned into consensus sequences, reads with shared molecular identifiers were discarded. CDR3 identification, clonotype clustering and error correction used MiTCR with a Q25 quality threshold and the strictest error-elimination algorithm. A nonparametric unseen species model with Euler transformation was used to estimate a lower bound on total TCR beta diversity. TCRdb reanalyzed the raw reads on its own, using fastp at Q25 for trimming and MiXCR for clone calling, and kept in-frame beta chains. All rows with the same CDR3 protein become a single entry with the most common DNA and genes. It is TCRdb's table, rather than the study itself, that gives the V and J calls and clone size. This sample lists under 2,000,000 distinct CDR3 sequences; about 50% were detected once. Together, the top ten hold around 2.1% of the sample.

The receptor chain draws on TRBV20-1 and TRBJ1-2, with 7 middle bases fitting TRBD1. This clonotype originated in a woman aged 40 to 50 in good health. Sequenced: blood. The CDR3 region: CSPPPADRVLYGYTF. The nucleotides read TGCAGTCCCCCCCCCGCTGACAGGGTACTCTATGGCTACACCTTC.